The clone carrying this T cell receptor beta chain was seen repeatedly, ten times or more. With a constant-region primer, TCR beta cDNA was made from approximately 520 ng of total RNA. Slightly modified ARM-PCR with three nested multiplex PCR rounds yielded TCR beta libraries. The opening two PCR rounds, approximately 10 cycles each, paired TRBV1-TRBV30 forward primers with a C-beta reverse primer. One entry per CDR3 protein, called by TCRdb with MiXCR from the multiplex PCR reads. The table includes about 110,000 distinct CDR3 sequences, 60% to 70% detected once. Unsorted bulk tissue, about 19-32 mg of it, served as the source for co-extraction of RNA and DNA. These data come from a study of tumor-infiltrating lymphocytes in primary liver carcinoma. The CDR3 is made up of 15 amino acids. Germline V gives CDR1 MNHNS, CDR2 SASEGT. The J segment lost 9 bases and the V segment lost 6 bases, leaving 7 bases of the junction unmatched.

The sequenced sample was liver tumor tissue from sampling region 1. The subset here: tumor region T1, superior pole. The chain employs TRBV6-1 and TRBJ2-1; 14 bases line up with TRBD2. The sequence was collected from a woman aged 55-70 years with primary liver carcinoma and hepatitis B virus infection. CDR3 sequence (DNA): TGTGCCAGCAGGGGGACTAGCGGGAGAGAAGGTGAGCAGTTCTTC. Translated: CASRGTSGREGEQFF.